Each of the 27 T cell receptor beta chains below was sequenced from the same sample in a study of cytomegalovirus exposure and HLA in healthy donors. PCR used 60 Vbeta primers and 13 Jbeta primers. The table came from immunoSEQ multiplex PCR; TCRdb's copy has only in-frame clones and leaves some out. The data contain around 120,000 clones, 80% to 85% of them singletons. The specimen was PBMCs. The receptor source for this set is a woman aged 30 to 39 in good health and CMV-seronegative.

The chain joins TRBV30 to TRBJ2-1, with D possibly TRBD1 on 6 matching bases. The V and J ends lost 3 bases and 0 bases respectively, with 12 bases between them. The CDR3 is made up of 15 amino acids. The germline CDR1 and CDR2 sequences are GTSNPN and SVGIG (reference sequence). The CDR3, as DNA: TGTGCCTGGAGCAGCGGACAGAGCTCCTACAATGAGCAGTTCTTC. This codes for CAWSSGQSSYNEQFF.

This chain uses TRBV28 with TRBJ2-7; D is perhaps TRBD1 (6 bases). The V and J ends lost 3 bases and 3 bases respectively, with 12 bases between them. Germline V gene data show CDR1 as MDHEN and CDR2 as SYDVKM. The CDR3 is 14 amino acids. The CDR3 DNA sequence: TGTGCCAGCAGTTTTCAGGGGCGAGACTACGAGCAGTACTTC. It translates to CASSFQGRDYEQYF.

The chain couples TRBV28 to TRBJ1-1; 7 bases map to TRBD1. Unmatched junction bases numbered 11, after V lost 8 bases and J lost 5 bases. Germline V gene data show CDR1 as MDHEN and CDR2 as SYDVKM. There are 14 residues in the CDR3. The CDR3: CASASRGRRTEAFF. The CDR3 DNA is TGTGCCAGCGCAAGTAGGGGGCGGAGGACTGAAGCTTTCTTT. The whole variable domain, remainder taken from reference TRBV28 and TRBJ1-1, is DVKVTQSSRYLVKRTGEKVFLECVQDMDHENMFWYRQDPGLGLRLIYFSYDVKMKEKGDIPEGYSVSREKKERFSLILESASTNQTSMYLCASASRGRRTEAFFGQGTRLTVV.

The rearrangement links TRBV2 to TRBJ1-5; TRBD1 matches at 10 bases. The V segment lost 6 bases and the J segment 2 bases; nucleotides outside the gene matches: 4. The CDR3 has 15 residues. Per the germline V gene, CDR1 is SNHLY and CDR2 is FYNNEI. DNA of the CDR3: TGTGCCAGCAGGGGACAGGGGTCGGGCAATCAGCCCCAGCATTTT. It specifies CASRGQGSGNQPQHF.

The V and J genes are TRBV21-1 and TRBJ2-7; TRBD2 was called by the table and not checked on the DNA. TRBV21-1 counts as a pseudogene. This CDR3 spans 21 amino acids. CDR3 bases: TGTGCCAGCAGCAAAGCTTTCCCTCGGGGTAGCGGCCAAGGGCGTTATTACGAGCAGTACTTC. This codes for CASSKAFPRGSGQGRYYEQYF.

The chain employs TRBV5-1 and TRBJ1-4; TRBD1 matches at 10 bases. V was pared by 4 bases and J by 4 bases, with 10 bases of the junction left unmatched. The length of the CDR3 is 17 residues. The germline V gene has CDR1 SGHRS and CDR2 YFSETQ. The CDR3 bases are TGCGCCAGCAGCCAACAAGACAGGGGGCCTAATAATGAAAAACTGTTTTTT. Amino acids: CASSQQDRGPNNEKLFF. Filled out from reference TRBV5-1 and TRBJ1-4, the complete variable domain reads KAGVTQTPRYLIKTRGQQVTLSCSPISGHRSVSWYQQTPGQGLQFLFEYFSETQRNKGNFPGRFSGRQFSNSRSEMNVSTLELGDSALYLCASSQQDRGPNNEKLFFGSGTQLSVL.

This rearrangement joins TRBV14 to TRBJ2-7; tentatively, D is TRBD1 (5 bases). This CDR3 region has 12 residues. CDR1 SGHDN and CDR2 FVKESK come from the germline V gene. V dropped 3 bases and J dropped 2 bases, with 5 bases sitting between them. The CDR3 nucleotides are TGTGCCAGCAGCCAGGACACCTACGAGCAGTACTTC. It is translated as CASSQDTYEQYF. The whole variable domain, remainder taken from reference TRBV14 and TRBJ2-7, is EAGVTQFPSHSVIEKGQTVTLRCDPISGHDNLYWYRRVMGKEIKFLLHFVKESKQDESGMPNNRFLAERTGGTYSTLKVQPAELEDSGVYFCASSQDTYEQYFGPGTRLTVT.

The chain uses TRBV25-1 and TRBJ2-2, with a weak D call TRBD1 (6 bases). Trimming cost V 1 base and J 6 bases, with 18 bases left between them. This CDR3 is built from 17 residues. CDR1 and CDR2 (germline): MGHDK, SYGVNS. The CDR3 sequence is CASSEFRDTGPSGELFF. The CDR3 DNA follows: TGTGCCAGCAGTGAATTTCGGGACACTGGCCCATCCGGGGAGCTGTTTTTT.

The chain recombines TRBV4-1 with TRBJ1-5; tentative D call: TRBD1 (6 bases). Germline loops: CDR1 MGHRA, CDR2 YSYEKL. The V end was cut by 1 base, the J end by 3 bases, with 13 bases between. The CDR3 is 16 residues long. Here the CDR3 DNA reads TGCGCCAGCAGCCAAGTAGGCTGGGACATCAATCAGCCCCAGCATTTT. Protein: CASSQVGWDINQPQHF.

The CDR3 DNA sequence: TGTGCCAGCAGCTTAGCGCCCCGACAGGGTGCGGAGCTGTTTTTT. It translates to CASSLAPRQGAELFF. V usage is TRBV7-6 and J usage is TRBJ2-2, with 7 bases that match TRBD1. Germline CDR1 SGHVS, CDR2 FNYEAQ. CDR3 length: 15 amino acids. V gave up 0 bases and J gave up 10 bases; unmatched junction bases: 8. Drawing the rest from reference TRBV7-6 and TRBJ2-2, the complete variable domain is GAGVSQSPRYKVTKRGQDVALRCDPISGHVSLYWYRQALGQGPEFLTYFNYEAQQDKSGLPNDRFSAERPEGSISTLTIQRTEQRDSAMYRCASSLAPRQGAELFFGEGSRLTVL.

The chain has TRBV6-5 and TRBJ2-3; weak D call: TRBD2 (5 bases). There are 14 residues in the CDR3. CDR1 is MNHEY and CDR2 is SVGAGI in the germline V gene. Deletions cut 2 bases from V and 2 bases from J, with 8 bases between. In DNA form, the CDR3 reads TGTGCCAGCAGTTACCTCCGGGACACAGATACGCAGTATTTT. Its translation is CASSYLRDTDTQYF.

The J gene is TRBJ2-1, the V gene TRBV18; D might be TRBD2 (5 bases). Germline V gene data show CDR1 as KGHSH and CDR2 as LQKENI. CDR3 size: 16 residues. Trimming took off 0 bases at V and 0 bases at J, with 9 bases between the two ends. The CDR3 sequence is CASSPPSGGSYNEQFF. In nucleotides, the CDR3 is TGTGCCAGCTCACCACCCTCAGGAGGCTCCTACAATGAGCAGTTCTTC.

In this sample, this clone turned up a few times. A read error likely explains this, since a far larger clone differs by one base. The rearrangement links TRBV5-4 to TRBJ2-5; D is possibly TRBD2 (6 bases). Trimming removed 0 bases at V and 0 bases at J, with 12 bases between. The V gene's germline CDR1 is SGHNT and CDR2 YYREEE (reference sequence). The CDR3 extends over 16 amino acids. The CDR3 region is CASSLVGGKDQETQYF. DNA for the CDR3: TGTGCCAGCAGCTTGGTGGGGGGAAAGGACCAAGAGACCCAGTACTTC. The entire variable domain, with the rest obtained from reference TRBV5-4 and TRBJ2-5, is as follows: ETGVTQSPTHLIKTRGQQVTLRCSSQSGHNTVSWYQQALGQGPQFIFQYYREEENGRGNFPPRFSGLQFPNYSSELNVNALELDDSALYLCASSLVGGKDQETQYFGPGTRLLVL.

The CDR3 spells CASSLRLAGGSYEQYF. CDR3 DNA sequence: TGTGCCAGCAGCTTAAGGTTAGCGGGAGGCTCCTACGAGCAGTACTTC. This chain joins TRBV7-3 and TRBJ2-7, with 10 bases aligning to TRBD2. The CDR3 spans 16 residues. The germline gives CDR1 SGHTA, CDR2 FQGTGA. The V and J ends lost 1 base and 0 bases, in that order; junction bases with no gene match: 3.

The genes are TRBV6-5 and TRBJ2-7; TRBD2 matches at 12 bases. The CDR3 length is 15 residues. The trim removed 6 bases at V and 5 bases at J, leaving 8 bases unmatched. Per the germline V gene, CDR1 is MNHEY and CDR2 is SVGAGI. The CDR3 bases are TGTGCCAGCAGGTGGCTAGCGGGAGGGAGTCACGAGCAGTACTTC. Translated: CASRWLAGGSHEQYF.

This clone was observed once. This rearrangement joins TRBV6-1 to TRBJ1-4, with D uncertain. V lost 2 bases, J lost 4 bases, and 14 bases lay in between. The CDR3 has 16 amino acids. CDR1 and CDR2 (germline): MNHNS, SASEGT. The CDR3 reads CASSENMASHNEKLFF. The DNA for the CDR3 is TGTGCCAGCAGTGAAAACATGGCCTCCCATAATGAAAAACTGTTTTTT.

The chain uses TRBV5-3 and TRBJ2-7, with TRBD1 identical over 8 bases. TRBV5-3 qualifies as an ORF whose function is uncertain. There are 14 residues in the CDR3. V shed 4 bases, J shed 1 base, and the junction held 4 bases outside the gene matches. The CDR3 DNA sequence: TGTGCCAGAAGCCCCGGGACAGGTTCCTACGAGCAGTACTTC. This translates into CARSPGTGSYEQYF.

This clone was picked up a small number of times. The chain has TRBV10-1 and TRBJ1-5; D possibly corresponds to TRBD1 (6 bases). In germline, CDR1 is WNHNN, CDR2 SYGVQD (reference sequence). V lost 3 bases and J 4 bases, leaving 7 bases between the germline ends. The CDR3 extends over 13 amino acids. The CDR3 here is CASSDRGNQPQHF. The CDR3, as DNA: TGCGCCAGCAGTGACAGGGGTAATCAGCCCCAGCATTTT.

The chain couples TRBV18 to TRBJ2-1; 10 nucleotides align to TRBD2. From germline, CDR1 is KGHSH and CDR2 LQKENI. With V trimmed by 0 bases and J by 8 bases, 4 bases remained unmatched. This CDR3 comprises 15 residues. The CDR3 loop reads CASSPPLAGDDEQFF. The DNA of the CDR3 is TGTGCCAGCTCACCACCTCTAGCGGGAGACGATGAGCAGTTCTTC.

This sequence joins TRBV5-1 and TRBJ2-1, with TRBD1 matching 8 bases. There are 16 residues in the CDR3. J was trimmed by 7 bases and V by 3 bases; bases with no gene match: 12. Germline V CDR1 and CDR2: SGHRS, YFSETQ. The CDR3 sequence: CASSSRQGFAWNEQFF. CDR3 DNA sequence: TGCGCCAGCAGCTCCAGACAGGGGTTTGCGTGGAATGAGCAGTTCTTC.

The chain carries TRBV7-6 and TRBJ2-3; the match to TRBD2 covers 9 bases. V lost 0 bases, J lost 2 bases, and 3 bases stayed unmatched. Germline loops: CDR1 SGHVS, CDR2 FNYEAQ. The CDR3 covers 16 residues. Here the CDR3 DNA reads TGTGCCAGCAGCTTAGCGCCTAGCGGGATCACAGATACGCAGTATTTT. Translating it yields CASSLAPSGITDTQYF.

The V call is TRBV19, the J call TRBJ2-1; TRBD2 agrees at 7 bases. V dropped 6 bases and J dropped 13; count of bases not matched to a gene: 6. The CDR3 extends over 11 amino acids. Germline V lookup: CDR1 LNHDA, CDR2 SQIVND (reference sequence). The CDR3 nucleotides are TGTGCCAGTAGCGAACTAGCGTCCCAGTTCTTC. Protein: CASSELASQFF.

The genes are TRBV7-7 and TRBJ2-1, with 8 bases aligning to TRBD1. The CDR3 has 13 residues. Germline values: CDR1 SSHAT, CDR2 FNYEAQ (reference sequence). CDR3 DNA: TGTGCTAGCGGAGATGGACAGGGCAATGAGCAGTTCTTC. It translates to CASGDGQGNEQFF.

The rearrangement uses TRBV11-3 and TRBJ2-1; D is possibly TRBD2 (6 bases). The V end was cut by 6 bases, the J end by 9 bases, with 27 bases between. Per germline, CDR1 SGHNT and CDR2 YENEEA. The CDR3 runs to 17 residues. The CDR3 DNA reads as TGTGCCAGCAGTGAAAGGTTGGGACTCGAGGGTGTCGCTGAGCAGTTCTTC. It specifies CASSERLGLEGVAEQFF. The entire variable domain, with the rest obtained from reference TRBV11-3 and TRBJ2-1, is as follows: EAGVVQSPRYKIIEKKQPVAFWCNPISGHNTLYWYLQNLGQGPELLIRYENEEAVDDSQLPKDRFSAERLKGVDSTLKIQPAELGDSAVYLCASSERLGLEGVAEQFFGPGTRLTVL.

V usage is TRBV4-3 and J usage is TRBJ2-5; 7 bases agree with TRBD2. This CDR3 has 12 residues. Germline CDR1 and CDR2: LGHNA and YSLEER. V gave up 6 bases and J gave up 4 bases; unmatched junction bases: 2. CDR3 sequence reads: CASSQRGETQYF. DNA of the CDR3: TGCGCCAGCAGTCAGCGGGGAGAGACCCAGTACTTC.

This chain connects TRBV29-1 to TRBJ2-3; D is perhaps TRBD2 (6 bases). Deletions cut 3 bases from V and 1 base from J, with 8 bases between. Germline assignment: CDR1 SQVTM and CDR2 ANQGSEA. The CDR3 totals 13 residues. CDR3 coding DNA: TGCAGCGTTGACCGCGGGGGCACAGATACGCAGTATTTT. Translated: CSVDRGGTDTQYF.

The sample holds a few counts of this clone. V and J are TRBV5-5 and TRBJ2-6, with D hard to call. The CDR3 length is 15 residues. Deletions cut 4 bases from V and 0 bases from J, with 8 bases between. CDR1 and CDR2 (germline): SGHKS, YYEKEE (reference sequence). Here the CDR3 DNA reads TGTGCCAGCAGCCAAGACAACTCTGGGGCCAACGTCCTGACTTTC. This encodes CASSQDNSGANVLTF.